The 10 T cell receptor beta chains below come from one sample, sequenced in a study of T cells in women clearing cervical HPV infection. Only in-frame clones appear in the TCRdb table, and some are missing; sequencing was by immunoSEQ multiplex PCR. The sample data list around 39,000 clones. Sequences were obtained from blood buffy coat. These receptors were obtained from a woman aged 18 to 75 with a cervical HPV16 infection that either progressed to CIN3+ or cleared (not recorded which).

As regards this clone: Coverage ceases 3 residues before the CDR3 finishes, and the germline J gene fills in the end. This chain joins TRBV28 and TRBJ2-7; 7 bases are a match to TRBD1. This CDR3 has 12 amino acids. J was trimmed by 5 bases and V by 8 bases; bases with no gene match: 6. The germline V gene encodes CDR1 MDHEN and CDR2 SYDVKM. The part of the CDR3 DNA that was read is TGTGCCAGCCTCCGGGACAGCCACGAG. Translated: CASLRDSHE. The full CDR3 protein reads CASLRDSHEQYF.

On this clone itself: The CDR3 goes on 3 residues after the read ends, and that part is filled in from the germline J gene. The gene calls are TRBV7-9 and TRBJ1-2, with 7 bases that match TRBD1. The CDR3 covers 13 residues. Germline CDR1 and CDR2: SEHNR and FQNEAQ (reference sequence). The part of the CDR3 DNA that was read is TGTGCCAGCAGCTCCGGGACAGCCTACGAC. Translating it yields CASSSGTAYD. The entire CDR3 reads CASSSGTAYDYTF.

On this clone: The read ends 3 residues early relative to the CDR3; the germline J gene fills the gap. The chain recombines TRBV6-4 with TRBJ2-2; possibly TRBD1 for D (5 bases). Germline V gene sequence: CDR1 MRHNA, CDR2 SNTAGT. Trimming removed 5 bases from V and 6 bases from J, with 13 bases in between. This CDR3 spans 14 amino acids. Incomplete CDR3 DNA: TGTGCCAGCAGTCAAGACAGTCAGTCCGGGGAG. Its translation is CASSQDSQSGE. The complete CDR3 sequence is CASSQDSQSGELFF.

The part of the CDR3 DNA that was read is TGTGCCAGCAGCTTCTTTCAGGGGACCGGAAACACC. Residues: CASSFFQGTGNT. The whole CDR3 sequence is CASSFFQGTGNTIYF. This chain links TRBV7-2 with TRBJ1-3; TRBD1 might be the D (6 bases). The read finishes 3 residues shy of the CDR3 end, and the germline J gene is used to complete it. V was clipped by 3 bases and J by 4 bases, with 13 bases between them. CDR1 is SGHTA, CDR2 FQGNSA, per germline. The CDR3 covers 15 residues. Variable domain in full (rest from reference TRBV7-2 and TRBJ1-3): GAGVSQSPSNKVTEKGKDVELRCDPISGHTALYWYRQSLGQGLEFLIYFQGNSAPDKSGLPSDRFSAERTGGSVSTLTIQRTQQEDSAVYLCASSFFQGTGNTIYFGEGSWLTVV.

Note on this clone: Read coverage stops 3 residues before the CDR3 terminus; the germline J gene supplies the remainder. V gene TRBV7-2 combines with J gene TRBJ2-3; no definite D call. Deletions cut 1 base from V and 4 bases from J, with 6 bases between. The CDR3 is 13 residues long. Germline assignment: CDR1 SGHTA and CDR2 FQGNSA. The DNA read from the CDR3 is TGTGCCAGCAGCTTAGTCGTAGCAGATACG. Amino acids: CASSLVVADT. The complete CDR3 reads CASSLVVADTQYF. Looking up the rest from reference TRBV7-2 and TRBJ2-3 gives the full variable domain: GAGVSQSPSNKVTEKGKDVELRCDPISGHTALYWYRQSLGQGLEFLIYFQGNSAPDKSGLPSDRFSAERTGGSVSTLTIQRTQQEDSAVYLCASSLVVADTQYFGPGTRLTVL.

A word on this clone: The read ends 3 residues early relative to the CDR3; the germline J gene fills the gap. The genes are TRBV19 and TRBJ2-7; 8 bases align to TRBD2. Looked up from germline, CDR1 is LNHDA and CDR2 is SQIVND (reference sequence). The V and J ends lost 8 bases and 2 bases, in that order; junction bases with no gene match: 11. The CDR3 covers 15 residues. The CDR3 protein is CASGSKRGPPYEQYF. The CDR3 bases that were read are TGTGCCAGTGGGTCTAAGCGGGGGCCTCCCTACGAG.

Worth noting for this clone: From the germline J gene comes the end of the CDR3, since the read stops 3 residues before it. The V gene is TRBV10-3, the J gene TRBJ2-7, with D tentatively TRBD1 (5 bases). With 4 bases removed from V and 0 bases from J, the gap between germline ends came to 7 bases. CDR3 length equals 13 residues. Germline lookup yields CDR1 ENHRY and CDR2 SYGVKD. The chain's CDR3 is CAISGTGSYEQYF. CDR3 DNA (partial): TGTGCCATCAGTGGAACAGGCTCCTACGAG.

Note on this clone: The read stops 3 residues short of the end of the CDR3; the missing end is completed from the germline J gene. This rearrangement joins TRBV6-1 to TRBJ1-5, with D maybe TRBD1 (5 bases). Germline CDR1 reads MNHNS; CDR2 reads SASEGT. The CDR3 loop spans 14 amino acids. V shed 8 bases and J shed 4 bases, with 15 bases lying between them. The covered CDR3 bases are TGTGCCAGCCGTGCCGCGGGGGAGAATCAGCCC. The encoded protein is CASRAAGENQP. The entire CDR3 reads CASRAAGENQPQHF.

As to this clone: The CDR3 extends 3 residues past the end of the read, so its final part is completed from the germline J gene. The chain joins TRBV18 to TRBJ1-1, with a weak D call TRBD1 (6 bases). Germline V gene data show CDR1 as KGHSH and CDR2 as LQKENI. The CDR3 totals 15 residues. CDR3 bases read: TGTGCCAGCTCCCTAGGGGGAGGCAGTTCCTACGAG. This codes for CASSLGGGSSYE. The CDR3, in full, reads CASSLGGGSSYEAFF.

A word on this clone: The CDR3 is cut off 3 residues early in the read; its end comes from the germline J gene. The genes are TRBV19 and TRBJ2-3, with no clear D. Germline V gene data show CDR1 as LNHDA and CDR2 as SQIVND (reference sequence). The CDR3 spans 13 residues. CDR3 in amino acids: CASRRQANQPQYF. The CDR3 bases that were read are TGTGCCAGTAGGAGGCAGGCCAATCAGCCG.